Below, 32 T cell receptor beta chains from the same sample are listed, as sequenced in a study of early T cells in non-severe SARS-CoV-2 infection. Using its own MiXCR run on the 5' RACE reads, TCRdb lists one record per CDR3 protein. In the table there are roughly 110,000 distinct CDR3 sequences, roughly 11% of which are singletons. Material: whole blood. The receptors come from an adult who was a healthcare worker with PCR-confirmed SARS-CoV-2 infection or an uninfected control (not recorded which).

V is TRBV9 and J is TRBJ2-5; no reliable D call. Germline assignment: CDR1 SGDLS and CDR2 YYNGEE. The CDR3 covers 14 residues. Trimming removed 0 bases from V and 5 bases from J, with 11 bases in between. DNA for the CDR3: TGTGCCAGCAGCGTAGATATAGGGTCGGAGACCCAGTACTTC. It encodes CASSVDIGSETQYF.

The chain couples TRBV20-1 to TRBJ2-3; 15 bases line up with TRBD2. The CDR3 covers 16 residues. Germline V gene data show CDR1 as DFQATT and CDR2 as SNEGSKA (reference sequence). J gave up 4 bases and V 3 bases, and 5 bases lay outside the gene matches. The CDR3 coding sequence is TGCAGTGCTAGCTGGACTAGCGGGAGGGCCCCAGATACGCAGTATTTT. Translation gives CSASWTSGRAPDTQYF.

The CDR3 DNA is TGTGCCAGCAGCGTTGGGGCAGGGTCCCCAGATACGCAGTATTTT. This translates into CASSVGAGSPDTQYF. This sequence joins TRBV9 and TRBJ2-3; a possible D gene is TRBD1 (5 bases). CDR1 and CDR2 from the germline V gene are SGDLS and YYNGEE. CDR3 length: 15 residues. V lost 2 bases to trimming and J lost 4 bases, with 14 bases between them.

This clonotype was seen a few times. The chain carries TRBV7-9 and TRBJ1-2; 9 bases match TRBD1. This CDR3 contains 16 residues. V shed 7 bases and J 0 bases; nucleotides not matched to a gene: 9. Per the germline V gene, CDR1 is SEHNR and CDR2 is FQNEAQ (reference sequence). CDR3 in DNA: TGTGCCAGCACCAACAAAACAGGGGGCCCTAACTATGGCTACACCTTC. Protein product: CASTNKTGGPNYGYTF.

This rearrangement joins TRBV9 to TRBJ2-1; D unclear. There are 12 residues in the CDR3. V gave up 1 base and J gave up 8 bases, with 7 bases separating them. CDR1 is SGDLS and CDR2 is YYNGEE in the germline V gene. The CDR3 DNA reads TGTGCCAGCAGCGTAAGTGTAGATGAGCAGTTCTTC. Translating gives CASSVSVDEQFF. The complete variable domain, with remaining parts taken from reference TRBV9 and TRBJ2-1, reads DSGVTQTPKHLITATGQRVTLRCSPRSGDLSVYWYQQSLDQGLQFLIQYYNGEERAKGNILERFSAQQFPDLHSELNLSSLELGDSALYFCASSVSVDEQFFGPGTRLTVL.

Of note for this clonotype: Just one base apart from a much larger clone, this may be a read error. V usage is TRBV12-3 or TRBV12-4 and J usage is TRBJ2-2; 11 nucleotides line up with TRBD1. The CDR3 sequence is 16 residues long. Written as DNA, the CDR3 is TGTGCCAGCAGCCCCGGGACAGGGGGACGTACCGGGGAGCTGCTTTTT. Protein product: CASSPGTGGRTGELLF.

The table lists this clonotype with a few counts. This chain links TRBV2 with TRBJ2-2; D gene unclear. Trimming cost V 11 bases and J 1 base, with 11 bases left between them. The CDR3 has 13 residues. Germline loops: CDR1 SNHLY, CDR2 FYNNEI. CDR3 in DNA: TGTGCCGGTTACTCCCAGAACACCGGGGAGCTGTTTTTT. Its protein is CAGYSQNTGELFF.

The table lists this clonotype with a few counts. CDR3 DNA sequence: TGCGCCAGCAGCACGCCCCGCGGGGGAGGGGCCCCTTACAATGAGCAGTTCTTC. Translated, it gives CASSTPRGGGAPYNEQFF. The V gene is TRBV5-1, the J gene TRBJ2-1, with 7 bases that match TRBD2. The CDR3 consists of 18 residues. The trim removed 4 bases at V and 4 bases at J, leaving 17 bases unmatched. The germline gives CDR1 SGHRS, CDR2 YFSETQ.

This clonotype appeared many times. This chain connects TRBV18 to TRBJ1-5; perhaps TRBD1 as D (5 bases). The V end lost 3 bases, the J end lost 0 bases, and 12 bases lay between the germline ends. Germline V lookup: CDR1 KGHSH, CDR2 LQKENI. The length of the CDR3 is 16 residues. CDR3: CASSPGVLYSNQPQHF. CDR3 in DNA: TGTGCCAGCTCACCGGGGGTTCTATATAGCAATCAGCCCCAGCATTTT.

In its sample, this clonotype was seen a few times. J is TRBJ2-7 and V is TRBV2; 9 nucleotides line up with TRBD1. The CDR3 totals 16 residues. Germline V gene lookup returns CDR1 SNHLY and CDR2 FYNNEI. V lost 11 bases to trimming and J lost 2 bases; unmatched junction nucleotides: 16. The DNA of the CDR3 is TGTGCCGGTTCGGACAGGGGCACATCTCCGGCCTACGAGCAGTACTTC. Its protein product is CAGSDRGTSPAYEQYF.

The V and J genes are TRBV5-6 and TRBJ2-5; unclear D gene. Trimming pared 6 bases from V and 4 bases from J, leaving 13 bases between. The CDR3 covers 13 residues. CDR1 is SGHDT, CDR2 YYEEEE, per germline. The CDR3 sequence is CASMLLAVETQYF. DNA for the CDR3: TGTGCCAGCATGCTCTTAGCCGTAGAGACCCAGTACTTC.

This clonotype was detected only a few times. The chain carries TRBV19 and TRBJ2-7, with a possible D match to TRBD1 (6 bases). V gave up 4 bases and J gave up 7 bases, with 17 bases separating them. Germline CDR1 and CDR2: LNHDA and SQIVND (reference sequence). This CDR3 has 14 residues. The CDR3 nucleotides read TGTGCCAGTAGTACGGGGACATCCCAGGGGGAGCAGTACTTC. Translating it yields CASSTGTSQGEQYF.

V gene TRBV28 combines with J gene TRBJ2-7; D may be TRBD2 (6 bases). The V and J ends lost 3 bases and 7 bases respectively, with 25 bases between them. Germline V CDR1 and CDR2: MDHEN, SYDVKM. The CDR3 contains 17 residues. The CDR3 bases are TGTGCCAGCAGTTTGTCTCGCCGTGGCCCTGGAGGGATAGAGCAGTACTTC. The encoded protein is CASSLSRRGPGGIEQYF.

This clonotype was detected many times. V usage is TRBV20-1 and J usage is TRBJ2-1; weak D call: TRBD2 (6 bases). This CDR3 is 15 amino acids long. CDR1 DFQATT and CDR2 SNEGSKA come from the germline V gene (reference sequence). V was pared by 1 base and J by 4 bases, with 14 bases between. The CDR3 sequence: CSARGGKGRYNEQFF. CDR3 nucleotide sequence: TGCAGTGCTAGAGGCGGGAAGGGTCGGTACAATGAGCAGTTCTTC.

The V call is TRBV7-2, the J call TRBJ1-5; possibly TRBD1 for D (6 bases). The germline gives CDR1 SGHTA, CDR2 FQGNSA. V was clipped by 5 bases and J by 8 bases, with 16 bases between them. The CDR3 has 14 residues. The CDR3 region is CASSAVDRSKPQHF. In DNA, the CDR3 is TGTGCCAGCAGCGCCGTCGACAGGTCCAAGCCCCAGCATTTT.

The CDR3: CASSLRDRGKQFF. The CDR3 DNA is TGTGCCAGCAGTCTCCGGGACAGGGGAAAGCAGTTCTTC. V usage is TRBV12-3 or TRBV12-4 and J usage is TRBJ2-1; 10 bases are shared with TRBD1. The length of the CDR3 is 13 residues. The V gene end was trimmed by 5 bases and the J gene end by 11 bases; junction bases not matched to a gene: 6.

There are many counts of this clonotype. This chain joins TRBV7-9 and TRBJ2-5; D gene ambiguous. This CDR3 contains 17 residues. Trimming shortened V by 1 base and J by 3 bases, and 18 bases separated the two germline ends. Germline V CDR1 and CDR2: SEHNR, FQNEAQ (reference sequence). The CDR3 region is CASSLGRRNLNKETQYF. The CDR3 DNA is TGTGCCAGCAGCTTAGGACGGCGGAATCTGAACAAAGAGACCCAGTACTTC.

V gene TRBV5-5 combines with J gene TRBJ2-2; 10 positions match TRBD1. The germline CDR1 and CDR2 sequences are SGHKS and YYEKEE (reference sequence). The CDR3 contains 15 residues. J gave up 4 bases and V 5 bases, and 5 bases lay outside the gene matches. This chain's CDR3 is CASSWTGGLTGELFF. In nucleotides, the CDR3 is TGTGCCAGCAGTTGGACAGGGGGACTCACCGGGGAGCTGTTTTTT.

This clonotype was counted many times. The J gene is TRBJ1-3, the V gene TRBV20-1; D uncertain. This CDR3 is 13 amino acids long. The ends were cut back, 0 bases at V and 0 bases at J, with 3 bases in the middle. The germline CDR1 and CDR2 sequences are DFQATT and SNEGSKA (reference sequence). The CDR3 DNA reads TGCAGTGCTAGAGAGGGCTCTGGAAACACCATATATTTT. This sequence encodes CSAREGSGNTIYF.

Comment on this clonotype: This may arise from a read error, as a much more abundant clone is one base away. The chain combines TRBV5-1 with TRBJ2-1; 10 bases agree with TRBD2. Germline V gene sequence: CDR1 SGHRS, CDR2 YFSETQ. The CDR3 has 14 residues. CDR3 residues: CAISLSSGGDEQFF. CDR3 DNA sequence: TGCGCCATCAGCTTGTCTAGCGGGGGCGATGAGCAGTTCTTC.

V gene TRBV6-2 or TRBV6-3 combines with J gene TRBJ2-2; D is unresolved. V shed 5 bases and J shed 7 bases, with 11 bases lying between them. CDR3 length: 13 amino acids. Germline V lookup: CDR1 MNHEY, CDR2 SVGEGT. The CDR3 DNA reads TGTGCCAGCAGTCAGACACGGAGCGGGGAGCTGTTTTTT. As protein: CASSQTRSGELFF.

This clonotype was seen only a few times. V usage is TRBV9 and J usage is TRBJ2-3; a possible D gene is TRBD2 (6 bases). Trimming cost V 0 bases and J 3 bases, with 8 bases left between them. Germline loops: CDR1 SGDLS, CDR2 YYNGEE. The CDR3 sequence is 14 residues long. CDR3 sequence (DNA): TGTGCCAGCAGCGTAGTGGCGGGGACAGATACGCAGTATTTT. It codes for CASSVVAGTDTQYF. The variable domain in full, completed from reference TRBV9 and TRBJ2-3, reads DSGVTQTPKHLITATGQRVTLRCSPRSGDLSVYWYQQSLDQGLQFLIQYYNGEERAKGNILERFSAQQFPDLHSELNLSSLELGDSALYFCASSVVAGTDTQYFGPGTRLTVL.

This clonotype was seen at least ten times. The junction differs from germline at one of its ends, possibly a read error. The V gene is TRBV12-3 or TRBV12-4, the J gene TRBJ2-3; D ambiguous. The CDR3 is 12 residues long. CDR3 coding DNA: TGTGCCAGCAGTTTAATTTACCTCCATAGGAATTTT. Protein sequence: CASSLIYLHRNF.

V is TRBV20-1 and J is TRBJ1-5, with D unresolved. Trimming left V 3 bases short and J 3 bases short, with 9 bases between. This CDR3 spans 13 amino acids. The germline CDR1 and CDR2 sequences are DFQATT and SNEGSKA (reference sequence). The CDR3 here is CSASGEVNQPQHF. In DNA, the CDR3 is TGCAGTGCTAGTGGGGAGGTCAATCAGCCCCAGCATTTT.

This clonotype was counted only a few times. The genes are TRBV20-1 and TRBJ2-5; 11 bases map to TRBD2. The CDR3 covers 16 residues. In germline, CDR1 is DFQATT, CDR2 SNEGSKA (reference sequence). V dropped 2 bases and J dropped 5; count of bases not matched to a gene: 10. CDR3 residues: CSARLVAGGLTETQYF. The CDR3 nucleotides read TGCAGTGCTAGATTAGTAGCGGGAGGGCTGACGGAGACCCAGTACTTC.

The chain employs TRBV5-1 and TRBJ2-2; a possible D gene is TRBD2 (5 bases). Germline V gene sequence: CDR1 SGHRS, CDR2 YFSETQ. Trimming took off 0 bases at V and 3 bases at J, with 12 bases between the two ends. The CDR3 sequence is 16 residues long. The CDR3 region is CASSLVVSVDTGELFF. Written as DNA, the CDR3 is TGCGCCAGCAGCTTGGTAGTTAGCGTGGACACCGGGGAGCTGTTTTTT. Full variable domain (outside the CDR3, taken from reference TRBV5-1 and TRBJ2-2): KAGVTQTPRYLIKTRGQQVTLSCSPISGHRSVSWYQQTPGQGLQFLFEYFSETQRNKGNFPGRFSGRQFSNSRSEMNVSTLELGDSALYLCASSLVVSVDTGELFFGEGSRLTVL.

This clonotype was counted at least ten times. The rearrangement links TRBV4-1 to TRBJ2-2; unclear D gene. Germline CDR1 is MGHRA and CDR2 is YSYEKL. Trimming pared 3 bases from V and 0 bases from J, leaving 8 bases between. The length of the CDR3 is 15 residues. The CDR3 sequence is CASSHWISNTGELFF. The CDR3 DNA reads TGCGCCAGCAGCCATTGGATCTCGAACACCGGGGAGCTGTTTTTT.

The V gene is TRBV28, the J gene TRBJ1-1; no firm D call. Germline assignment: CDR1 MDHEN and CDR2 SYDVKM. This CDR3 region has 13 residues. V lost 3 bases and J lost 7, with 12 bases in between. Written as DNA, the CDR3 is TGTGCCAGCAGTTTCCCTGACTCGGTTGAAGCTTTCTTT. Protein: CASSFPDSVEAFF. The variable domain in full, with the rest retrieved from reference TRBV28 and TRBJ1-1, is DVKVTQSSRYLVKRTGEKVFLECVQDMDHENMFWYRQDPGLGLRLIYFSYDVKMKEKGDIPEGYSVSREKKERFSLILESASTNQTSMYLCASSFPDSVEAFFGQGTRLTVV.

The sample holds many counts of this clonotype. V and J are TRBV12-3 or TRBV12-4 and TRBJ2-7; D ambiguous. V lost 6 bases and J 4 bases, leaving 7 bases between the germline ends. CDR3 length: 11 residues. This chain's CDR3 is CASSAKYEQYF. The CDR3 DNA follows: TGTGCCAGCAGCGCCAAGTACGAGCAGTACTTC.

V is TRBV20-1 and J is TRBJ2-7; 9 positions match TRBD2. Germline V CDR1 and CDR2: DFQATT, SNEGSKA (reference sequence). V lost 2 bases to trimming and J lost 2 bases; unmatched junction nucleotides: 4. The CDR3 covers 14 residues. The CDR3 here is CSARSRLAAYEQYF. DNA for the CDR3: TGCAGTGCTAGATCACGACTAGCGGCCTACGAGCAGTACTTC.

This clonotype showed up many times. This chain joins TRBV4-1 and TRBJ2-2; TRBD1 aligns across 10 bases. The CDR3 runs 15 residues. The V and J ends lost 3 bases and 9 bases, in that order; junction bases with no gene match: 7. Germline CDR1 and CDR2: MGHRA and YSYEKL. DNA for the CDR3: TGCGCCAGCAGCCAGCCCGGACAGGGGGGCCGGGAGCTGTTTTTT. Its protein is CASSQPGQGGRELFF.

This chain joins TRBV6-5 and TRBJ1-3; D gene uncertain. The CDR3 is made up of 15 amino acids. V lost 7 bases and J 2 bases, leaving 15 bases between the germline ends. From germline, CDR1 is MNHEY and CDR2 SVGAGI. The CDR3 spells CASNPGDRAGNTIYF. The CDR3 nucleotides are TGTGCCAGCAACCCAGGAGACCGGGCTGGAAACACCATATATTTT.